This T cell receptor (beta chain) is from a study of T cell repertoires in cytomegalovirus infection. In the case of this clonotype: Its antigen is unidentified.

TCRdb fed the reads into MiXCR, producing one record per CDR3 protein. The sample shows roughly 130,000 distinct CDR3 sequences, 20% to 30% of them seen only once. Study-wide points: Carriage of CMV together with the relevant HLA was identifiable through cumulative public TCR beta family frequency.

The V segment lost 6 bases and the J segment 5 bases; nucleotides outside the gene matches: 6. This CDR3 is built from 15 residues. This rearrangement joins TRBV12-3 or TRBV12-4 to TRBJ2-1; 11 nucleotides match TRBD2. The clonotype was recovered from a human donor in good health (CMV status not recorded). Some clones in this sample may be carry-over from other donors' samples. Material: PBMCs, sequenced either directly or after in vitro stimulation (not recorded which). CDR3 nucleotides: TGTGCCAGCAGGGGTAGCGGGAGGGCCCACAATGAGCAGTTCTTC. As protein: CASRGSGRAHNEQFF.